Listed here is a single T cell receptor beta chain. This clone's antigen is unknown. No quality values exist for individual bases; no much larger clone is one base distant. The time point label, read with the paper, signifies: after dendritic cell vaccination, including at tumor progression/relapse. Patients were selected for having adequate residual fresh-frozen tumor tissue and more than two years of available survival data. Molecular status otherwise varied across the glioblastoma patients, but none of them carried an isocitrate dehydrogenase mutation. PBMC collection took place before vaccination, two weeks after the third vaccination, and at tumor progression if progression occurred. The Qiagen DNeasy Blood extraction Kit was used for extraction of genomic DNA. Measured from the cysteine to the phenylalanine, the CDR3 is 14 residues long. CDR3 DNA is the only sequence kept; it has 42 bases, read in frame from the first base. V ends up 4 bases short and J 10 bases short, with an unmatched junction base count of 11. The germline V gene sets CDR1 to KGHSY and CDR2 to FQNENV.

The data are from a study of glioma-infiltrating T cells after dendritic cell vaccination (dated by TCRdb to about 2016). Looking at the study overall: A cohort of 15 glioblastoma patients from Phase I and II dendritic cell vaccination trials was included, of whom 9 were newly diagnosed and 6 had recurrent disease. Patients received autologous tumor lysate-pulsed dendritic cell vaccination between about 2002 and 2013. Survival after dendritic cell vaccination was correlated with TCR sequencing metrics, including TIL content and tumor-blood repertoire overlap. The vaccine was prepared from monocyte-derived dendritic cells that were cultured for seven days with IL-4 and GM-CSF and then pulsed overnight with autologous tumor lysate. Three intradermal dendritic cell vaccine injections were administered to patients at biweekly intervals in the arm below the axilla. In glioblastoma patients vaccinated with dendritic cells, deep sequencing of TCR beta CDR3 regions served to measure tumor-infiltrating lymphocyte content and to compare repertoires between tumor and blood. What the research found in general, with its limitations: Longer time to progression and overall survival after dendritic cell vaccination were predicted by higher estimated pretreatment TIL content. The response model built on TCR overlap across three groups was characterized as speculative, with prospective validation still needed. No direct relationship between TCR clonality and survival was found, suggesting that a diverse polyclonal response may matter. The cohort was small and heterogeneous, only a few patients had full blood and tumor sets, and even fewer had initial-recurrent tumor pairs.

TCRB CDR3 regions were amplified from about 1.9 ug genomic DNA, or all available DNA if less, using the immunoSEQ assay. Multiplex PCR used 60 forward primers for TCR V beta segments and 13 reverse primers for J beta segments. To estimate the number of reads per starting template, synthetic control templates were added to each sample at limiting dilution. Reads of 87 bp were generated by sequencing on the Illumina HiSeq System. As for the authors' bioinformatics: PCR and sequencing errors were removed by a nearest neighbor algorithm that merged closely related sequences. TCR overlap was defined as the percentage of unique tumor TCR beta sequences that were also present in the same patient's peripheral blood. This is the immuneACCESS table as TCRdb keeps it, with only in-frame sequences that have V and J called. A part of the clones is gone; compared with another copy, unresolved V genes explain less than half, and the rest is unexplained. Clonal size and the V and J genes are those of that table, whereas D and trimming came from the DNA. The sample table lists about 87,000 clones, 83% of them with a count of one. Together, the top ten hold less than 7% of the sample.

The receptor was derived from a human donor with glioblastoma. The chain couples TRBV16 to TRBJ1-1; 8 bases in the middle match TRBD1. This specimen consisted of blood, obtained after dendritic cell vaccination. The CDR3: CASSLTGQGPTAFF. The nucleotide sequence is given as TGTGCCAGCAGCCTCACCGGACAGGGACCCACAGCTTTCTTT. Beyond the CDR3, the reference TRBV16 and TRBJ1-1 genes provide the residues; the full variable domain reads: GEEVAQTPKHLVRGEGQKAKLYCAPIKGHSYVFWYQQVLKNEFKFLISFQNENVFDETGMPKERFSAKCLPNSPCSLEIQATKLEDSAVYFCASSLTGQGPTAFFGQGTRLTVV.